The 10 T cell receptor beta chains in this list originate from one sample, sequenced in a study of blood T cell repertoires in COVID-19. TCRdb's table, derived via immunoSEQ multiplex PCR, lists solely in-frame clones and lacks some. The sample has about 290,000 clones; approximately 90% are singletons. Sequenced: peripheral blood. These TCRs come from a middle-aged man with acute or convalescent COVID-19.

The genes are TRBV5-1 and TRBJ1-4; 9 nucleotides align to TRBD1. The CDR3 runs to 14 residues. V lost 6 bases, J lost 7 bases, and 7 bases stayed unmatched. Germline values: CDR1 SGHRS, CDR2 YFSETQ. The CDR3: CASTVTGGGEKLFF. The CDR3 region has the DNA TGCGCCAGCACCGTGACAGGGGGAGGTGAAAAACTGTTTTTT.

This clone appeared once. V is TRBV5-8 and J is TRBJ2-7; D may be TRBD2 (5 bases). This CDR3 contains 14 residues. Trimming stripped 2 bases from V and 9 bases from J, with 18 bases between. Germline V gene data show CDR1 as SGHTS and CDR2 as YDEGEE. CDR3 sequence: CASSFPLQTTRQYF. The CDR3 DNA follows: TGTGCCAGCAGCTTCCCCCTTCAGACTACGAGGCAGTACTTC.

The chain uses TRBV6-6 and TRBJ2-2; 8 bases map to TRBD1. The J segment lost 6 bases and the V segment lost 7 bases, leaving 4 bases of the junction unmatched. CDR3 size: 13 residues. The germline V gene has CDR1 MNHNY and CDR2 SVGAGI (reference sequence). DNA of the CDR3: TGTGCCAGCATTTCGACAGGGGCCGGGGAGCTGTTTTTT. It translates to CASISTGAGELFF.

The chain is built from TRBV7-9 and TRBJ1-1; D not certain. The CDR3 spans 14 residues. Germline V CDR1 and CDR2: SEHNR, FQNEAQ (reference sequence). The V end lost 1 base, the J end lost 7 bases, and 13 bases lay between the germline ends. The CDR3 here is CASSLDPPGYEAFF. The DNA of the CDR3 is TGTGCCAGCAGCTTAGATCCCCCGGGTTATGAAGCTTTCTTT.

J is TRBJ2-1 and V is TRBV20-1, with D maybe TRBD2 (6 bases). The CDR3 loop spans 11 amino acids. Germline lookup yields CDR1 DFQATT and CDR2 SNEGSKA (reference sequence). Deletions cut 5 bases from V and 9 bases from J, with 11 bases between. The DNA of the CDR3 is TGCAGTGCTCCGACTAGTAGTGAGCAGTTCTTC. The encoded protein is CSAPTSSEQFF.

The CDR3 here is CASRSEGHKNTEAFF. CDR3 DNA sequence: TGTGCCAGCAGGTCTGAGGGACACAAGAACACTGAAGCTTTCTTT. The rearrangement links TRBV2 to TRBJ1-1; D may be TRBD1 (6 bases). CDR1 is SNHLY, CDR2 FYNNEI, per germline. Trimming took 6 bases from V and 1 from J, leaving 15 bases between them. The CDR3 has 15 amino acids.

J is TRBJ2-7 and V is TRBV15, with unresolved D. V gave up 3 bases and J gave up 2 bases, with 8 bases separating them. Germline-derived CDR1 and CDR2 are LNHNV and YYDKDF (reference sequence). The CDR3 has 13 residues. The CDR3 DNA sequence: TGTGCCACCAGCAGGGGCCTTACCTACGAGCAGTACTTC. It yields the protein CATSRGLTYEQYF.

On this clone: This sample includes further DNA sequences coding for the same CDR3. The chain uses TRBV5-4 and TRBJ2-7; 7 nucleotides match TRBD1. The germline gives CDR1 SGHNT, CDR2 YYREEE (reference sequence). CDR3 size: 14 residues. Trimming took 1 base from V and 3 from J; bases not matched to a gene: 4. CDR3 DNA: TGTGCCAGCAGCTTGAGACAGGGAAGCTACGAGCAGTACTTC. Protein product: CASSLRQGSYEQYF.

J is TRBJ2-7 and V is TRBV5-5, with 9 bases fitting TRBD1. Trimming took 2 bases from V and 3 from J; bases not matched to a gene: 6. The CDR3 spans 15 residues. Germline V lookup: CDR1 SGHKS, CDR2 YYEKEE (reference sequence). The CDR3 DNA reads as TGTGCCAGCAGCTTACCGGGACAGGGATACTACGAGCAGTACTTC. This encodes CASSLPGQGYYEQYF.

The V and J genes are TRBV15 and TRBJ1-1, with 8 bases identical to TRBD1. The CDR3 loop spans 15 amino acids. V shed 1 base, J shed 7 bases, and the junction held 8 bases outside the gene matches. The germline CDR1 and CDR2 sequences are LNHNV and YYDKDF (reference sequence). Written as DNA, the CDR3 is TGTGCCACCAGCAGAGGAACAGGGGGATTGGGTGAAGCTTTCTTT. Translating it yields CATSRGTGGLGEAFF.